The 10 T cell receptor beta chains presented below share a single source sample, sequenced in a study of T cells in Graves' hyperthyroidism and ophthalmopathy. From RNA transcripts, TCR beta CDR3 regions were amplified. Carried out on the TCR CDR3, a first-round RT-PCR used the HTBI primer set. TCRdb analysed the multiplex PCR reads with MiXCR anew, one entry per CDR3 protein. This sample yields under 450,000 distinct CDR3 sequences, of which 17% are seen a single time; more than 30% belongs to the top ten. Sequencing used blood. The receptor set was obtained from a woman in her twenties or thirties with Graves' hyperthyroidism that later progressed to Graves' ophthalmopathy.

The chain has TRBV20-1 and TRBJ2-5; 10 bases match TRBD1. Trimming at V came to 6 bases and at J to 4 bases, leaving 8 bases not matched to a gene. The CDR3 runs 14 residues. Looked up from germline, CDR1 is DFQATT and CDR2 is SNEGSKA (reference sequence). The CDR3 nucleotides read TGCAGTGCAGGGGGGACAGGGGTGGTAGAGACCCAGTACTTC. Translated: CSAGGTGVVETQYF.

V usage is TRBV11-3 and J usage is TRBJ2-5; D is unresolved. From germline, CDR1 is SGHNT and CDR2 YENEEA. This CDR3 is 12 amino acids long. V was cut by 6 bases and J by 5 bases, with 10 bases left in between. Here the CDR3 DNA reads TGTGCCAGCAGTTGGGTGTCGGAGACCCAGTACTTC. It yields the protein CASSWVSETQYF.

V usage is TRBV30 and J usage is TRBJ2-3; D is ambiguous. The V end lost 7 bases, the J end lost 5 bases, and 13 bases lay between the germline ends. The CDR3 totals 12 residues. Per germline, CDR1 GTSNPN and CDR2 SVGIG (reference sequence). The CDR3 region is CASQPRGDTQYF. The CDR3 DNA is TGTGCCTCTCAGCCCCGTGGAGATACGCAGTATTTT.

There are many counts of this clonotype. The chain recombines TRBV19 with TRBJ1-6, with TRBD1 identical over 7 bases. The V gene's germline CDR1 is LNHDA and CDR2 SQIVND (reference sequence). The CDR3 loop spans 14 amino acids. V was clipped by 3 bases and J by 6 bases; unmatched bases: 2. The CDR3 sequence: CASSIGTVNSPLHF. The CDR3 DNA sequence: TGTGCCAGTAGTATTGGGACAGTTAATTCACCCCTCCACTTT.

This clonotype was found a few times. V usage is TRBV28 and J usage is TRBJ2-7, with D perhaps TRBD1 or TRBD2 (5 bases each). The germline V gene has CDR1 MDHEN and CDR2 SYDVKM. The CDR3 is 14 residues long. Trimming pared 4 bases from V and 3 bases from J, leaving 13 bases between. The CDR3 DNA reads TGTGCCAGCAGTTCTCGGACAACTAGCTACGAGCAGTACTTC. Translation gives CASSSRTTSYEQYF.

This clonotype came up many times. The CDR3: CASSYSRGDTQETQYF. The CDR3 DNA reads as TGTGCCAGCAGTTACTCGAGAGGGGACACCCAAGAGACCCAGTACTTC. This chain connects TRBV6-5 to TRBJ2-5, with D possibly being TRBD1 (6 bases). Germline lookup yields CDR1 MNHEY and CDR2 SVGAGI. Trimming stripped 0 bases from V and 1 base from J, with 12 bases between. The CDR3 is made up of 16 amino acids.

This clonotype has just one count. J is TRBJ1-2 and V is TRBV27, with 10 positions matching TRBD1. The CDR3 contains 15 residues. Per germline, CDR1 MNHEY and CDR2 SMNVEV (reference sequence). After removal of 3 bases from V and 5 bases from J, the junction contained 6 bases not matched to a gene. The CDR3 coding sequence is TGTGCCAGCAGTTTGGGGACAGGGGTTTGGTATGGCTACACCTTC. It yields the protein CASSLGTGVWYGYTF.

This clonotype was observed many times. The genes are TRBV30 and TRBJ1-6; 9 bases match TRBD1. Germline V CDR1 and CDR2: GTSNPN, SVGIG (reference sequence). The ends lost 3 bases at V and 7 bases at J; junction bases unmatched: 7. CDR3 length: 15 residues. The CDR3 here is CAWRVQGATNSPLHF. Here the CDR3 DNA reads TGTGCCTGGAGGGTACAGGGGGCCACGAATTCACCCCTCCACTTT.

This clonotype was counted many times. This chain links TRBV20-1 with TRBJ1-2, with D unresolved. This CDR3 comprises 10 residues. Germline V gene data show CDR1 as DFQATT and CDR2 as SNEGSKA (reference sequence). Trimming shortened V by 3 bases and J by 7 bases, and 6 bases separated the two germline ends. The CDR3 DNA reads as TGCAGTGCTAGCTTCGGTGGCTACACCTTC. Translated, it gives CSASFGGYTF.

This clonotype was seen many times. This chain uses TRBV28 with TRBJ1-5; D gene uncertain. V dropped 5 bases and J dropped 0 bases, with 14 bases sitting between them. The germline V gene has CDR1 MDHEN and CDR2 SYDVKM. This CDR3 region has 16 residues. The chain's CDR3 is CASSDNRAYSNQPQHF. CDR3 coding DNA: TGTGCCAGCAGTGACAATAGGGCCTATAGCAATCAGCCCCAGCATTTT. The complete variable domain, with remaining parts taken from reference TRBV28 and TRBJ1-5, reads DVKVTQSSRYLVKRTGEKVFLECVQDMDHENMFWYRQDPGLGLRLIYFSYDVKMKEKGDIPEGYSVSREKKERFSLILESASTNQTSMYLCASSDNRAYSNQPQHFGDGTRLSIL.